The 18 T cell receptor beta chains presented below share a single source sample, sequenced in a study of regulatory T cells in long-lasting Graves disease. HTBI primers from iRepertoire and Arm-PCR of CDR3 regions yielded the TCR beta libraries. Using its own MiXCR run on the multiplex PCR reads, TCRdb lists one record per CDR3 protein. The table includes 500,000 or so distinct CDR3 sequences, about 16% detected once. The time point here: newly diagnosed GD, antithyroid drugs for less than 3 months. PBMC-derived RNA was used for the TCR library. This same sample was also taken into another study, of T cells in Graves' hyperthyroidism and ophthalmopathy.

Sequencing was performed on peripheral blood mononuclear cells (PBMCs), taken at new diagnosis, from a patient treated with antithyroid drugs. Receptor source: a woman aged 35-65 years with Graves disease.

The sample holds many counts of this clonotype. The chain is built from TRBV12-3 or TRBV12-4 and TRBJ2-7; maybe TRBD1 (6 bases). The CDR3 runs 17 residues. Between the trimmed V and J ends, which lost 0 bases and 4 bases, there was a span of 19 bases. Here the CDR3 DNA reads TGTGCCAGCAGTTTAGCGGGACAACTGCGGATCGGGTACGAGCAGTACTTC. Protein sequence: CASSLAGQLRIGYEQYF.

The table lists this clonotype with many counts. This rearrangement joins TRBV12-3 or TRBV12-4 to TRBJ2-5; TRBD2 matches at 7 bases. CDR3 size: 14 residues. The junction had 9 bases not matched to a gene; V was cut back by 6 bases and J by 5 bases. CDR3 loop: CASRSGTRQETQYF. The CDR3 bases are TGTGCCAGCAGGAGCGGGACCCGGCAGGAGACCCAGTACTTC.

This clonotype was detected many times. The rearrangement uses TRBV13 and TRBJ1-5, with D uncertain. V lost 4 bases to trimming and J lost 5 bases, with 15 bases between them. This CDR3 has 15 amino acids. Germline V lookup: CDR1 PRHDT, CDR2 FYEKMQ (reference sequence). As DNA, the CDR3 is TGTGCCAGCAGCTACCCCGGAGGGAGCGATCAGCCCCAGCATTTT. Its protein product is CASSYPGGSDQPQHF.

The rearrangement links TRBV5-1 to TRBJ2-5; D may be TRBD1 or TRBD2 (5 bases each). The germline V gene has CDR1 SGHRS and CDR2 YFSETQ. The germline V and J ends were trimmed by 3 bases and 3 bases, with 15 bases remaining between them. The CDR3 runs to 15 residues. CDR3 amino acids: CASSSSPGPEETQYF. The CDR3 coding sequence is TGCGCCAGCAGCTCTAGTCCGGGACCCGAAGAGACCCAGTACTTC. Combining the CDR3 with reference TRBV5-1 and TRBJ2-5 gives the whole variable domain KAGVTQTPRYLIKTRGQQVTLSCSPISGHRSVSWYQQTPGQGLQFLFEYFSETQRNKGNFPGRFSGRQFSNSRSEMNVSTLELGDSALYLCASSSSPGPEETQYFGPGTRLLVL.

This clonotype was picked up many times. This chain uses TRBV20-1 with TRBJ2-1; D unresolved. There are 10 residues in the CDR3. Trimming removed 1 base from V and 10 bases from J, with 5 bases in between. CDR1 is DFQATT and CDR2 is SNEGSKA in the germline V gene (reference sequence). The CDR3 DNA sequence: TGCAGTGCTAGAGCTGGGGAGCAGTTCTTC. Translating gives CSARAGEQFF.

This clonotype was detected a few times. The chain employs TRBV4-1 and TRBJ2-5; D perhaps matches TRBD2 (6 bases). CDR3 length: 16 amino acids. Germline CDR1 reads MGHRA; CDR2 reads YSYEKL. Trimming cost V 4 bases and J 7 bases, with 22 bases left between them. The CDR3 DNA is TGCGCCAGCAGCCGAAGGAGGGGCGGCGTTGTTGGGACCCAGTACTTC. Protein product: CASSRRRGGVVGTQYF.

This clonotype was counted many times. The rearrangement links TRBV20-1 to TRBJ1-4, with D possibly matching TRBD1 (5 bases). This CDR3 region has 11 residues. Germline V gives CDR1 DFQATT, CDR2 SNEGSKA (reference sequence). With 6 bases removed from V and 12 bases from J, the gap between germline ends came to 14 bases. The CDR3 sequence is CSALIGAELFF. The CDR3 DNA follows: TGCAGTGCACTCATTGGGGCAGAACTGTTTTTT.

In this sample, this clonotype turned up many times. Here the CDR3 reads CASSYGGYTEAFF. The CDR3 DNA reads as TGTGCCAGCAGTTACGGGGGGTACACTGAAGCTTTCTTT. The rearrangement uses TRBV6-5 and TRBJ1-1, with D possibly matching TRBD1 (5 bases). Trimming took 2 bases from V and 3 from J, leaving 7 bases between them. The CDR3 runs 13 residues. Per germline, CDR1 MNHEY and CDR2 SVGAGI.

This clonotype was seen more than once but under ten times. The chain links TRBV15 to TRBJ1-5, with D uncertain. CDR3 length equals 14 residues. With 1 base removed from V and 7 bases from J, the gap between germline ends came to 11 bases. The germline V gene has CDR1 LNHNV and CDR2 YYDKDF (reference sequence). The CDR3 is CATSRGVGGQPQHF. The CDR3 DNA is TGTGCCACCAGCAGAGGCGTAGGTGGGCAGCCCCAGCATTTT.

This clonotype has a count of ten or more. V usage is TRBV4-1 and J usage is TRBJ2-4, with D uncertain. The length of the CDR3 is 12 residues. CDR1 is MGHRA and CDR2 is YSYEKL in the germline V gene. Between the trimmed V and J ends, which lost 2 bases and 7 bases, there was a span of 6 bases. CDR3 amino acids: CASSQSRNIQYF. The CDR3, as DNA: TGCGCCAGCAGCCAATCAAGGAACATTCAGTACTTC.

The chain recombines TRBV6-1 with TRBJ2-7; D call uncertain. V lost 6 bases, J lost 0 bases, and 15 bases lay in between. Per germline, CDR1 MNHNS and CDR2 SASEGT. This CDR3 is 15 amino acids long. DNA for the CDR3: TGTGCCAGCAGCCCTTCCAGGAGTTGCTCCTACGAGCAGTACTTC. Translating it yields CASSPSRSCSYEQYF.

This clonotype was seen only a few times. The rearrangement joins TRBV30 to TRBJ2-7; tentative D call: TRBD1 (5 bases). Per germline, CDR1 GTSNPN and CDR2 SVGIG (reference sequence). The germline V and J ends were trimmed by 2 bases and 6 bases, with 11 bases remaining between them. This CDR3 spans 12 amino acids. The CDR3 nucleotides read TGTGCCTGGAGTACCCTGGGGCGCGAGCAGTACTTC. Its protein is CAWSTLGREQYF.

The V gene is TRBV2, the J gene TRBJ2-2, with unresolved D. This CDR3 spans 15 amino acids. Germline V CDR1 and CDR2: SNHLY, FYNNEI. V was trimmed by 4 bases and J by 4 bases, leaving 13 bases between them. The CDR3 sequence: CASSVDTTLTGELFF. CDR3 bases: TGTGCCAGCAGTGTCGATACAACTCTCACCGGGGAGCTGTTTTTT.

The rearrangement links TRBV7-9 to TRBJ2-1; either TRBD1 or TRBD2 may supply D (6 bases each). This CDR3 contains 16 residues. Per the germline V gene, CDR1 is SEHNR and CDR2 is FQNEAQ (reference sequence). The V end was cut by 0 bases, the J end by 4 bases, with 13 bases between. CDR3 sequence reads: CASSLALGGLYNEQFF. In nucleotides, the CDR3 is TGTGCCAGCAGCTTAGCGCTTGGGGGGCTGTACAATGAGCAGTTCTTC.

In its sample, this clonotype was seen many times. The CDR3 is CASSDLQISGNTIYF. CDR3 sequence (DNA): TGTGCCAGCAGTGATCTACAGATCTCTGGAAACACCATATATTTT. The chain links TRBV2 to TRBJ1-3; no firm D call. Per the germline V gene, CDR1 is SNHLY and CDR2 is FYNNEI. Trimming cost V 3 bases and J 0 bases, with 9 bases left between them. This CDR3 is built from 15 residues.

This clonotype was found once. The V call is TRBV19, the J call TRBJ2-2, with D perhaps given as TRBD1 or TRBD2 (5 bases each). Germline V gives CDR1 LNHDA, CDR2 SQIVND (reference sequence). V lost 4 bases and J lost 6, with 9 bases in between. This CDR3 contains 13 residues. CDR3 amino acids: CASSTMGAGELFF. The CDR3 nucleotides read TGTGCCAGTAGTACGATGGGGGCCGGGGAGCTGTTTTTT.

Ten or more counts support this clonotype. CDR3 sequence: CASSRNGRNQPQHF. The CDR3 bases are TGTGCCAGCAGCCGAAACGGACGAAATCAGCCCCAGCATTTT. The chain links TRBV6-1 to TRBJ1-5; D unclear. Germline loops: CDR1 MNHNS, CDR2 SASEGT. CDR3 length: 14 amino acids. V shed 6 bases and J shed 4 bases, with 13 bases lying between them.

At least ten counts were recorded for this clonotype. This chain links TRBV20-1 with TRBJ2-1, with TRBD2 matching over 9 bases. V was clipped by 6 bases and J by 9 bases; unmatched bases: 3. The CDR3 length is 11 residues. Per germline, CDR1 DFQATT and CDR2 SNEGSKA (reference sequence). The CDR3 DNA follows: TGCAGTGCCTGGCGGGGGGGTGAGCAGTTCTTC. Its protein is CSAWRGGEQFF.